Listed below are T cell receptor beta chains from one sample, sequenced in a study of blood T cells in healthy people across ages. One entry per CDR3 protein results from TCRdb running MiXCR on the 5' RACE reads. The sample includes hundreds of thousands of distinct CDR3 sequences, 32% seen only once; the top ten take just over 15%. Input material: blood. These receptors were collected from a woman older than 75 in good health. Each CDR3 is given with its conserved first and last residue. The D gene is left open where the match is weak. Clone size is not always given. Where it is, it says once, few, many or a class for expanded clones.

v_call,d_call,clone_size,j_call,cdr3_nt,cdr3_aa
TRBV4-2,TRBD2,many,TRBJ2-1,TGTGCCAGCAGCCATACCCCTAGCGGGGGGTACAATGAGCAGTTCTTC,CASSHTPSGGYNEQFF
TRBV29-1,NA,many,TRBJ1-4,TGCAGCGGAAGGGGTGCTGAAAAACTGTTTTTT,CSGRGAEKLFF
TRBV20-1,NA,NA,TRBJ2-1,TGCAGTGCTAGGAGGTCGGCGGGCGGCCGGAACAATGAGCAGTTCTTC,CSARRSAGGRNNEQFF
TRBV15,TRBD2,many,TRBJ2-7,TGTGCCACCAGCGGAACCCCTAGCGGGGCCCCCTCCTACGAGCAGTACTTC,CATSGTPSGAPSYEQYF
TRBV6-1,NA,many,TRBJ2-1,TGTGCCAGCAGTGAGTCCCTCAGCCTCTCCTACAATGAGCAGTTCTTC,CASSESLSLSYNEQFF
TRBV4-2,TRBD2,NA,TRBJ2-3,TGTGCCAGCAGCCAAGAGCCTAGCGGGAGCACAGATACGCAGTATTTT,CASSQEPSGSTDTQYF
TRBV5-8,NA,NA,TRBJ1-6,TGTGCCAGCAGCTTTATGACAGGCTCCAATTCACCCCTCCACTTT,CASSFMTGSNSPLHF
TRBV7-2,NA,many,TRBJ1-2,TGTGCCAGCAGCGCGACCCCGAGGGGGGTCTATGGCTACACCTTC,CASSATPRGVYGYTF
TRBV7-2,NA,NA,TRBJ2-7,TGTGCCAGCAGCTTAGGGCAGTCGAGGTACGAGCAGTACTTC,CASSLGQSRYEQYF
TRBV5-1,TRBD2,many,TRBJ2-3,TGCGCCAGCAGCTACCAAGGGAGGGTTCCAGATACGCAGTATTTT,CASSYQGRVPDTQYF
TRBV20-1,TRBD1,many,TRBJ2-3,TGCAGTGCTAGTCCCACAGGGGGCACAGGAGATACGCAGTATTTT,CSASPTGGTGDTQYF
TRBV27,TRBD2,many,TRBJ2-3,TGTGCCAGCATTCCGGCTAGCGGGGCGGGAGGGACGCAGTATTTT,CASIPASGAGGTQYF
TRBV7-6,TRBD2,many,TRBJ2-1,TGTGCCAGCAGCTTTACGGCGGGGGGGCTTGGCAATGAGCAGTTCTTC,CASSFTAGGLGNEQFF
TRBV5-6,NA,NA,TRBJ2-7,TGTGCCAGCAGCTACTCCAATGAGCAGTACTTC,CASSYSNEQYF
TRBV6-1,NA,few,TRBJ1-1,TGTGCCAGCACCACAGGGATGGACACTGAAGCTTTCTTT,CASTTGMDTEAFF
TRBV7-2,TRBD1,many,TRBJ2-1,TGTGCCAGCAGCTTCCGGGACAGGGAAGTTGGTGAGATTTTCAATGAGCAGTTCTTC,CASSFRDREVGEIFNEQFF
TRBV5-1,NA,few,TRBJ1-2,TGCGCCAGCAGCGCCTCCATCGGGGGGGATGGCTACACCTTC,CASSASIGGDGYTF
TRBV6-5,NA,few,TRBJ1-1,TGTGCCAGCAGTTACAGTATCGACAGAGCTGAAGCTTTCTTT,CASSYSIDRAEAFF
TRBV7-3,NA,NA,TRBJ2-2,TGTGCCAGCAGCTTAACGTGGGCCAATCAGAACACCGGGGAGCTGTTTTTT,CASSLTWANQNTGELFF
TRBV29-1,NA,NA,TRBJ1-2,TGCAGCGTTGACAGGGGCGCCTATGGCTACACCTTC,CSVDRGAYGYTF
TRBV27,TRBD1,NA,TRBJ1-1,TGTGCCAGCAGTTTAGGGATAGGGGGCGGAGGTACTGAAGCTTTCTTT,CASSLGIGGGGTEAFF
TRBV7-2,TRBD2,NA,TRBJ2-3,TGTGCCAGCAGCTCAACTCCGGGACTAGCATTAGGGTATTTT,CASSSTPGLALGYF
TRBV5-1,TRBD2,many,TRBJ2-3,TGCGCCAGCAGCTTGACTGCGGGGGGGCTTGGCACAGATACGCAGTATTTT,CASSLTAGGLGTDTQYF
TRBV2,NA,NA,TRBJ1-5,TGTGCCAGCAGTGAAGGCGGACCAAGCAATCAGCCCCAGCATTTT,CASSEGGPSNQPQHF
TRBV5-1,NA,many,TRBJ1-1,TGCGCCAGCAGCCAGAACGCGGGGAACACTGAAGCTTTCTTT,CASSQNAGNTEAFF
TRBV20-1,TRBD2,NA,TRBJ2-7,TGCAGTGCTAGAGATCGCAGCGGGAGGCGACTAACCTACGAGCAGTACTTC,CSARDRSGRRLTYEQYF
TRBV15,NA,many,TRBJ1-2,TGTGCCACCAGCAGCCCCGAGACAGACTATGGCTACACCTTC,CATSSPETDYGYTF
TRBV30,TRBD2,NA,TRBJ2-5,TGTGCCGGACTCGGCGGGGGAGAGACCCAGTACTTC,CAGLGGGETQYF
TRBV20-1,NA,many,TRBJ2-1,TGCAGTGCTAGAGATATAGGGGCTCGTAACAATGAGCAGTTCTTC,CSARDIGARNNEQFF
TRBV7-9,TRBD1,NA,TRBJ1-4,TGTGCCAGCAGCTTAGCGGCAGGGGGACATGAAAAACTGTTTTTT,CASSLAAGGHEKLFF
TRBV30,TRBD2,many,TRBJ2-1,TGTGCCTGGAGTGATAGCGGGGCACAGTTCTTC,CAWSDSGAQFF
TRBV27,NA,many,TRBJ2-7,TGTGCCAGCAGTTTGGGACCCAAAGGGTACGAGCAGTACTTC,CASSLGPKGYEQYF
TRBV20-1,NA,many,TRBJ2-5,TGCAGTGCTGGGTATGGGGGAGAGACCCAGTACTTC,CSAGYGGETQYF
TRBV29-1,TRBD2,many,TRBJ2-7,TGCAGCGCTTCTAGCGGGTACGAGCAGTACTTC,CSASSGYEQYF
TRBV7-3,NA,many,TRBJ1-1,TGTGCCAGTAAACAGGGCAGGAACACTGAAGCTTTCTTT,CASKQGRNTEAFF
TRBV4-3,NA,many,TRBJ2-2,TGCGCCAGCAGCGCTTACCCCCAGGGGAACACCGGGGAGCTGTTTTTT,CASSAYPQGNTGELFF
TRBV9,NA,NA,TRBJ2-2,TGTGCCAGCAGCGTAGTAAGCAATCGGGGACACTCGAACACCGGGGAGCTGTTTTTT,CASSVVSNRGHSNTGELFF
TRBV3-1,NA,NA,TRBJ2-6,TGTGCCAGCAGCCAGTTACAGGGCGGGGGGGCCAACGTCCTGACTTTC,CASSQLQGGGANVLTF
TRBV9,NA,once,TRBJ2-2,TGTGCCAGCAGCGTAGCGGTGAACACCGGGGAGCTGTTTTTT,CASSVAVNTGELFF
TRBV4-3,NA,NA,TRBJ1-3,TGCGCCAGCAGCCAAATGGGGGCCAGCTCTGGAAACACCATATATTTT,CASSQMGASSGNTIYF
TRBV7-9,NA,many,TRBJ1-6,TGTGCCAGCAGCTTCCGGGACCTTTCACCCCTCCACTTT,CASSFRDLSPLHF
TRBV12-3/TRBV12-4,NA,NA,TRBJ2-2,TGTGCCAGCAGATGGACAGCGAACACCGGGGAGCTGTTTTTT,CASRWTANTGELFF
TRBV5-1,NA,many,TRBJ2-5,TGCGCCAGCAGCTTGGAATACGGGATTGAGACCCAGTACTTC,CASSLEYGIETQYF
TRBV29-1,NA,NA,TRBJ1-1,TGCAGCGTAGTAGAAACCGGGTTCACTGAAGCTTTCTTT,CSVVETGFTEAFF
TRBV20-1,NA,NA,TRBJ2-7,TGCAGTGCTAGAGATTCCGACTCCCGGGAGCAGTACTTC,CSARDSDSREQYF
TRBV20-1,NA,NA,TRBJ2-5,TGCAGTGCGCGGGGGCGATACAATGGGCAGTACTTC,CSARGRYNGQYF
TRBV7-6,NA,many,TRBJ2-1,TGTGCCAGCAGCTTAGAGCTCACTGACAATGAGCAGTTCTTC,CASSLELTDNEQFF
TRBV5-4,NA,many,TRBJ2-1,TGTGCCAGCAGGGATGCCGGGACTCCCTCCTACAATGAGCAGTTCTTC,CASRDAGTPSYNEQFF
TRBV7-9,NA,many,TRBJ1-2,TGTGCCAGCAGCTCCGCTAGGGGCTACACCTTC,CASSSARGYTF